This is a list of T cell receptor beta chains from one sample in a study of blood T cell repertoires in COVID-19. This table comes from immunoSEQ multiplex PCR, and its TCRdb copy is limited to in-frame clones, with some not included. This sample yields roughly 80,000 clones, of which around 82% are seen a single time; about a fifth belongs to the top ten. Sequenced material: peripheral blood. These receptors were obtained from a human donor in a cohort sampled during active COVID-19. Both conserved end residues are part of each CDR3. The order of the fields is V gene, J gene, clone size, D gene, CDR3 protein, CDR3 DNA. The D gene is left open where the match is weak. Some rows have no size entry. The others give once, few or many, or a class for an expanded clone.

>TRBV6-5|TRBJ2-7|-|-
CASSPTDRSYEQYF
TGTGCCAGCAGTCCGACTGACAGGAGCTACGAGCAGTACTTC
>TRBV21-1|TRBJ2-5|-|-
CASSGTGLAEGETQYF
TGTGCCAGCAGCGGAACCGGACTAGCGGAGGGGGAGACCCAGTACTTC
>TRBV14|TRBJ2-6|-|-
CASSQLNAAGANVLTF
TGTGCCAGCAGCCAATTGAATGCGGCTGGGGCCAACGTCCTGACTTTC
>TRBV18|TRBJ1-2|-|-
CASSPEDGYTF
TGTGCCAGCTCACCGGAGGACGGCTACACCTTC
>TRBV7-3|TRBJ1-1|few|-
CASSLTGLNTEAFF
TGTGCCAGCAGCCTCACAGGACTGAACACTGAAGCTTTCTTT
>TRBV7-9|TRBJ2-7|few|TRBD2
CASSSGTSRFYEQYF
TGTGCCAGCAGCTCCGGGACTAGTCGTTTCTACGAGCAGTACTTC
>TRBV21-1|TRBJ2-5|-|-
CASSKQGARKTQYF
TGTGCCAGCAGCAAACAAGGGGCGCGAAAGACCCAGTACTTC
>TRBV24-1|TRBJ2-7|-|-
CATSDPATGIYEQYF
TGTGCCACCAGTGACCCGGCGACGGGGATTTACGAGCAGTACTTC
>TRBV19|TRBJ1-5|-|-
CASTHPALGQFNQPQHF
TGTGCCAGTACCCACCCTGCCCTAGGACAGTTCAATCAGCCCCAGCATTTT
>TRBV18|TRBJ2-2|-|TRBD1
CASSLGTGNTGELFF
TGTGCCAGCTCCCTTGGGACAGGGAACACCGGGGAGCTGTTTTTT
>TRBV15|TRBJ1-2|-|-
CATSRGEGNYGYTF
TGTGCCACCAGCAGAGGGGAGGGAAACTATGGCTACACCTTC
>TRBV6-4|TRBJ1-2|-|-
CASSDGPGRGNYGYTF
TGTGCCAGCAGTGACGGTCCTGGCAGGGGAAACTATGGCTACACCTTC
>TRBV5-5|TRBJ2-7|few|TRBD2
CASSFGRGTYEQYF
TGTGCCAGCAGCTTCGGGCGGGGGACCTACGAGCAGTACTTC
>TRBV5-1|TRBJ2-7|once|TRBD1
CASSLGQGAIDEQYF
TGCGCCAGCAGCTTGGGGCAGGGGGCTATCGACGAGCAGTACTTC
>TRBV7-6|TRBJ2-7|-|-
CASSLGSYEQYF
TGTGCCAGCAGCTTAGGCAGCTACGAGCAGTACTTC
>TRBV9|TRBJ2-7|-|TRBD1
CASSIRTGGDEQYF
TGTGCCAGCAGCATCCGGACAGGGGGCGACGAGCAGTACTTC
>TRBV4-1|TRBJ1-1|-|-
CASSQLPVTEAFF
TGCGCCAGCAGCCAACTTCCGGTGACTGAAGCTTTCTTT
>TRBV15|TRBJ2-3|-|-
CATSRDRTLSMTDTQYF
TGTGCCACCAGCAGAGATCGGACTCTCAGCATGACAGATACGCAGTATTTT
>TRBV15|TRBJ2-7|once|TRBD2
CATSGTGGRGYEQYF
TGTGCCACCAGCGGAACGGGAGGGAGGGGATACGAGCAGTACTTC
>TRBV2|TRBJ2-1|-|TRBD1
CASDRTGSTIYNEQFF
TGTGCCAGCGATAGGACAGGTTCAACGATCTACAATGAGCAGTTCTTC
>TRBV28|TRBJ2-3|-|TRBD1
CASSRADRVGTQYF
TGTGCCAGCAGCCGAGCCGACAGGGTCGGCACGCAGTATTTT
>TRBV28|TRBJ1-5|-|TRBD1
CASRSPRGQSTQHF
TGTGCCAGCAGATCGCCCAGGGGGCAATCGACCCAGCATTTT
>TRBV11-3|TRBJ1-5|-|-
CASSLIGFQPQHF
TGTGCCAGCAGCTTGATCGGGTTCCAGCCCCAGCATTTT
>TRBV3-1/TRBV3-2|TRBJ1-5|-|TRBD1
CASSQGTGKPQHF
TGTGCCAGCAGCCAAGGGACAGGGAAGCCCCAGCATTTT
>TRBV19|TRBJ1-1|-|-
CASTRQNTEAFF
TGTGCCAGTACTCGACAGAACACTGAAGCTTTCTTT
>TRBV28|TRBJ1-5|-|-
CASSLQGQPQHF
TGTGCCAGCAGTTTACAGGGTCAGCCCCAGCATTTT